This T cell receptor beta chain was identified during a study of cytomegalovirus exposure and HLA in healthy donors. Study-wide findings and caveats: According to a later analysis, donors in an Asian-associated ancestry cluster reportedly had fewer N-insertions than the approximately 730-donor mean. Reported results showed that the classifier diagnosed cytomegalovirus status with high specificity and sensitivity.

Both 60 Vbeta primers and 13 Jbeta primers went into the PCR. Data came from immunoSEQ multiplex PCR; TCRdb stores just in-frame clones and leaves some out. The repertoire holds about 200,000 clones, with more than 65% as singletons. Concerning this clone: Its specificity is not known.

The CDR3 is 13 residues long. Germline-derived CDR1 and CDR2 are SEHNR and FQNEAQ (reference sequence). This sequence joins TRBV7-9 and TRBJ2-5; D call uncertain. The J call is uncertain, as TRBJ2-7 better fits the DNA end. The TCR was taken from a man aged 40-49 years in good health and CMV-seropositive. The sample was PBMCs. The CDR3 DNA reads as TGTGCCAGCAGCTTAGCAGGAGCCTACGAGCAGTACTTC. It yields the protein CASSLAGAYEQYF.